These 8 T cell receptor beta chains were all obtained from the same sample, sequenced in a study of identical twins. TCRdb reanalysed the 5' RACE reads using MiXCR and keeps one entry per CDR3 protein. The sample records about 810,000 distinct CDR3 sequences, 9% to 15% being singletons. Separately, the same data were catalogued under a study of yellow fever vaccine responses in identical twins.

Material: PBMCs. The source of these receptors is a young woman in good health.

This clonotype occurred many times. This sequence joins TRBV5-1 and TRBJ2-7; no reliable D call. V lost 0 bases and J 3 bases, leaving 7 bases between the germline ends. The CDR3 runs 13 residues. Germline V gene lookup returns CDR1 SGHRS and CDR2 YFSETQ. This CDR3 reads CASSLGQYYEQYF. The CDR3 region has the DNA TGCGCCAGCAGCTTGGGGCAGTACTACGAGCAGTACTTC.

This chain joins TRBV5-4 and TRBJ2-7; the match to TRBD1 covers 11 bases. Germline V gives CDR1 SGHNT, CDR2 YYREEE (reference sequence). The CDR3 runs to 15 residues. Unmatched junction bases numbered 6, after V lost 0 bases and J lost 7 bases. The CDR3, as DNA: TGTGCCAGCAGCTTGGTGGGACAGGGGGAGAAAGAGCAGTACTTC. Its translation is CASSLVGQGEKEQYF.

V and J are TRBV15 and TRBJ1-6; D remains ambiguous. This CDR3 comprises 17 residues. Germline V gene sequence: CDR1 LNHNV, CDR2 YYDKDF (reference sequence). Trimming pared 0 bases from V and 0 bases from J, leaving 9 bases between. The CDR3 bases are TGTGCCACCAGCAGAGATCTACAGAGCTCCTATAATTCACCCCTCCACTTT. This codes for CATSRDLQSSYNSPLHF.

This clonotype has a handful of counts. The rearrangement uses TRBV28 and TRBJ2-7; a possible D gene is TRBD1 (6 bases). V dropped 6 bases and J dropped 3 bases, with 12 bases sitting between them. This CDR3 is built from 13 residues. Germline CDR1 reads MDHEN; CDR2 reads SYDVKM. The CDR3 here is CASRTTGIYEQYF. The DNA for the CDR3 is TGTGCCAGCAGGACAACAGGGATCTACGAGCAGTACTTC.

The sample holds a few counts of this clonotype. The gene calls are TRBV20-1 and TRBJ2-1; 8 bases are shared with TRBD1. The junction had 11 bases not matched to a gene; V was cut back by 3 bases and J by 4 bases. This CDR3 comprises 16 residues. Per the germline V gene, CDR1 is DFQATT and CDR2 is SNEGSKA (reference sequence). The CDR3 protein is CSASPTPGQAYNEQFF. The DNA for the CDR3 is TGCAGTGCTAGTCCTACCCCGGGACAGGCTTACAATGAGCAGTTCTTC.

This clonotype has just a few counts. This chain uses TRBV7-4 with TRBJ2-5, with D tentatively TRBD1 (6 bases). The CDR3 spans 15 residues. V lost 3 bases, J lost 4 bases, and 15 bases lay in between. Germline loops: CDR1 SGHVT, CDR2 SQSDAQ. CDR3 region: CASSLGARARETQYF. The CDR3 bases are TGTGCCAGCAGCTTGGGGGCTAGAGCCAGAGAGACCCAGTACTTC.

This clonotype was observed a few times. The J gene is TRBJ2-7, the V gene TRBV5-1; no reliable D call. V lost 3 bases and J lost 0, with 10 bases in between. The CDR3 is 14 amino acids. Germline V gene data show CDR1 as SGHRS and CDR2 as YFSETQ. CDR3 nucleotide sequence: TGCGCCAGCAGCTCCCTCAGGAGCTCCTACGAGCAGTACTTC. It codes for CASSSLRSSYEQYF.

This clonotype has only a few counts. The chain carries TRBV7-9 and TRBJ2-5, with 8 bases lining up with TRBD1. J gave up 4 bases and V 5 bases, and 12 bases lay outside the gene matches. CDR3 length: 16 amino acids. Germline V gives CDR1 SEHNR, CDR2 FQNEAQ (reference sequence). The CDR3 DNA follows: TGTGCCAGCAGCAACGGTGGGGGACAGGATAGAGAGACCCAGTACTTC. Its translation is CASSNGGGQDRETQYF.